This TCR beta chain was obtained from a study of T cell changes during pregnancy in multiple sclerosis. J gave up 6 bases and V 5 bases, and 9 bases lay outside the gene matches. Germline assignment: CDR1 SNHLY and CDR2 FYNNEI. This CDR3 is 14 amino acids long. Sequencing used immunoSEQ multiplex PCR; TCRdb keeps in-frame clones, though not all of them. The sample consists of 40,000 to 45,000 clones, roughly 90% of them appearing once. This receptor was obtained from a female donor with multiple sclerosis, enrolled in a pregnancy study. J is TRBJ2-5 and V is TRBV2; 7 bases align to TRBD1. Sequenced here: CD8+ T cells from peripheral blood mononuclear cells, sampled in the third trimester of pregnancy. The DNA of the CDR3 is TGTGCCAGCAGTAGACAGGGTGGGTCGAAGACCCAGTACTTC. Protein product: CASSRQGGSKTQYF.